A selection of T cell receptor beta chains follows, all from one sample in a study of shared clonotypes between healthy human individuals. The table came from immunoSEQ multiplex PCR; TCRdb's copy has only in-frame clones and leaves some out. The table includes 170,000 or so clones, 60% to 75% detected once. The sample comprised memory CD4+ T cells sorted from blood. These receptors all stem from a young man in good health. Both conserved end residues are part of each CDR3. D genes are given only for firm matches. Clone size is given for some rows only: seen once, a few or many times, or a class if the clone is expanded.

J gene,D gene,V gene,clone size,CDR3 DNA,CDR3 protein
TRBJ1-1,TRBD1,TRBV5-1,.,TGCGCCAGCAGCTCTGAGGGGGACAGCTTCAGCACTGAAGCTTTCTTT,CASSSEGDSFSTEAFF
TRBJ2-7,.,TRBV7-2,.,TGTGCCAGCAGCTCGTCCCCCTACGAGCAGTACTTC,CASSSSPYEQYF
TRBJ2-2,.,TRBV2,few,TGTGCCAGCAGGCCTAGTATCACCGGGGAGCTGTTTTTT,CASRPSITGELFF
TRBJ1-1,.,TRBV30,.,TGTGCCTGGTTCTCCTCTGGGGGGGACACTGAAGCTTTCTTT,CAWFSSGGDTEAFF
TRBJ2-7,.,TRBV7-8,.,TGTGCCAGCAGCCCCAGAGGTGGACCCTCCTACGAGCAGTACTTC,CASSPRGGPSYEQYF
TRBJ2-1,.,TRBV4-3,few,TGCGCCAGCAGCCAGATAAGGGGCCATGAGCAGTTCTTC,CASSQIRGHEQFF
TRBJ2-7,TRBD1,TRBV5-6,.,TGTGCCAGCAGCACGATTCGAAGGGCATCCAGGGGGGAGCAGTACTTC,CASSTIRRASRGEQYF
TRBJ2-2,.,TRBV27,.,TGTGCCAGCAGTTTATCGTTCGGGGAGCTGTTTTTT,CASSLSFGELFF
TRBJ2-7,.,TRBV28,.,TGTGCCAGCAGCAGGGTTCCCGGACCGTTTAGCTCCTACGAGCAGTACTTC,CASSRVPGPFSSYEQYF
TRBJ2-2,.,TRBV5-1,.,TGCGCCAGCAGCTCAAGTACGGGAAACACCGGGGAGCTGTTTTTT,CASSSSTGNTGELFF
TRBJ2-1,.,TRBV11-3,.,TGTGCCAGCAGCTTATGGCCCCCGAGTGAGCAGTTCTTC,CASSLWPPSEQFF
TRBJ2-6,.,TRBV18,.,TGTGCCAGCTCACCACTGGATAGGGGTATTATCTCTGGGGCCAACGTCCTGACTTTC,CASSPLDRGIISGANVLTF
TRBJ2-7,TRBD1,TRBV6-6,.,TGTGCCAGCAGTATCGGGACAGTATACGAGCAGTACTTC,CASSIGTVYEQYF
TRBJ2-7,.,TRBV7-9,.,TGTGCCAGCAGCTTAGGGTCGAAGATCCGCGAGCAGTACTTC,CASSLGSKIREQYF
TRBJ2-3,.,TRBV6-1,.,TGTGCCAGAGTTTTCGGGATTCCTGGTGGGCAGTATTTT,CARVFGIPGGQYF
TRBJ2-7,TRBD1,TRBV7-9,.,TGTGCCAGCAGCTCCATAGGGACAGGGGGCGCGTCAGAATACTTC,CASSSIGTGGASEYF
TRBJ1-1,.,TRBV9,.,TGTGCCAGCAGCGCTAAAGGGGGGAGAGCTTTCTTT,CASSAKGGRAFF
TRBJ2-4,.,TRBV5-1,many,TGCGCCAGCAGCTTGGGGGCGGACACCAAAAACATTCAGTACTTC,CASSLGADTKNIQYF
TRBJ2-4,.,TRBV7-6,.,TGTGCCAGCAGCTTAAATGTTCAGGGGCCGGGAGACATTCAGTACTTC,CASSLNVQGPGDIQYF
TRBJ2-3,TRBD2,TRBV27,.,TGTGCCAGCAGTTTAAAGGGACTAGCCTTCCCAGATACGCAGTATTTT,CASSLKGLAFPDTQYF
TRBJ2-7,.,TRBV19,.,TGTGCCAGTAGTAAAGGCAGATTCTACGAGCAGTACTTC,CASSKGRFYEQYF
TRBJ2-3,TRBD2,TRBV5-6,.,TGTGCCAGCAGCTTGGTCGGCGGGAGGCGCACAGATACGCAGTATTTT,CASSLVGGRRTDTQYF
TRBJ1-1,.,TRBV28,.,TGTGCCAGCAGAGGACGGCCTGAAGCTTTCTTT,CASRGRPEAFF
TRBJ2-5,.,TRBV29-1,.,TGCAGCGTTCGTAGCGGACAAGAGACCCAGTACTTC,CSVRSGQETQYF
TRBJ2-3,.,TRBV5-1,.,TGCGCCAGCAGCCCCGGACCCGAGGGGACATCGAGGGCAGATACGCAGTATTTT,CASSPGPEGTSRADTQYF
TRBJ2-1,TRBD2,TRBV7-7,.,TGTGCCAGCGGGTTAAGACTAGCGGGCTACAATGAGCAGTTCTTC,CASGLRLAGYNEQFF
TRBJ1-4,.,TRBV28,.,TGTGCCAGCAGTTCAAGAGGTTTTAATGAAAAACTGTTTTTT,CASSSRGFNEKLFF
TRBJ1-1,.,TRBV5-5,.,TGTGCCAGCAGCTTAACAGCTATGAACACTGAAGCTTTCTTT,CASSLTAMNTEAFF
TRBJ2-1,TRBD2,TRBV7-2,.,TGTGCCAGCAGCTTAACGACTAGCAGGTTTGGAAATGAGCAATTCTTC,CASSLTTSRFGNEQFF
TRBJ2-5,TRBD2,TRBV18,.,TGTGCCAGTTCCTACGGCTTAGTAGCGGGAGCTGCCCAAGAGACCCAGTACTTC,CASSYGLVAGAAQETQYF
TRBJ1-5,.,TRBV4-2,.,TGTGCCAGCAGCCAAGAAGACGCACAGGGTACGCCCCAGCATTTT,CASSQEDAQGTPQHF
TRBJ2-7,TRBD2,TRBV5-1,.,TGCGCCAGCAGCTGGACTAGCGGGGGAGGCGAGCAGTACTTC,CASSWTSGGGEQYF
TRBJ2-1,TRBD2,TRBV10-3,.,TGTGCCATCAGACGAGGGACTAGCGGGAGGGTTGGCTTTTCCTACAATGAGCAGTTCTTC,CAIRRGTSGRVGFSYNEQFF
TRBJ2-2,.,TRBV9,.,TGTGCCAGCAGCGTAGCCCAGGGGAACACCGGGGAGCTGTTTTTT,CASSVAQGNTGELFF
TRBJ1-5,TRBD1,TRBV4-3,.,TGCGCCAGCAGCCAAGCGGCAGGGGGAAATCAGCCCCAGCATTTT,CASSQAAGGNQPQHF
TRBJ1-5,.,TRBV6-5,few,TGTGCCAGCGGGTCGGCAGTTAATCAGCCCCAGCATTTT,CASGSAVNQPQHF